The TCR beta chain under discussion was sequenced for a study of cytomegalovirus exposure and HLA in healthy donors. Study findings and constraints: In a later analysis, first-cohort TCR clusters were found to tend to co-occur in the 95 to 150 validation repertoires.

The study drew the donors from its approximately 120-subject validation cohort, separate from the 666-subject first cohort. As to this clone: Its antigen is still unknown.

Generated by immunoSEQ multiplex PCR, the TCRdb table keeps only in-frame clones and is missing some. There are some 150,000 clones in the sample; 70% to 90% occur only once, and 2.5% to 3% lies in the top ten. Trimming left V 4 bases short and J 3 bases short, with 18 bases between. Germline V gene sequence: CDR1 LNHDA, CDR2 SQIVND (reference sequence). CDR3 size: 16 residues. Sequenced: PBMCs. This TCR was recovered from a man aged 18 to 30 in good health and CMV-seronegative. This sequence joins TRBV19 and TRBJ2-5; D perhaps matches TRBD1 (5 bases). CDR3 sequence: CASSRGSAEGEETQYF. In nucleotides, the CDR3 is TGTGCCAGTAGTAGGGGTTCCGCGGAAGGGGAAGAGACCCAGTACTTC.